This TCR beta chain was sequenced during a study of shared clonotypes between healthy human individuals. Points on this clone: Its antigen is still unknown.

Donors were Caucasian adults residing in Nashville, Tennessee, USA. Replicate PCRs for sorted subsets used roughly 200 ng DNA; this equaled tens of thousands of T cell genomes. The method was immunoSEQ multiplex PCR; TCRdb's version includes in-frame clones alone and lacks a portion of them. The sample holds 550,000 to 800,000 clones, about 92% seen once. Germline-derived CDR1 and CDR2 are MNHEY and SMNVEV (reference sequence). The CDR3 is 14 residues long. V was pared by 5 bases and J by 0 bases, with 10 bases between. The study, taken as a whole, reports: Sampling covered nothing but blood. Tissue TCR repertoires likely differ from those found in blood.

J is TRBJ2-5 and V is TRBV27; D gene uncertain. Sequenced input: memory CD8+ T cells from PBMCs. Documented subset: CD45RO+ cells pooled with CCR7-negative TemRA cells. The clonotype comes from a man between 18 and 29 years old in good health. Some clones in this sample may be carry-over from other donors' samples. In nucleotides, the CDR3 is TGTGCCAGCAGTCCTCTGGGGTACCAAGAGACCCAGTACTTC. Translated, it gives CASSPLGYQETQYF.